This T cell receptor beta chain originates from a study of T cell responses to AZD1222 COVID-19 vaccine. Second doses were pooled across both intervals (about 4 or about 12 weeks). This CDR3 contains 16 residues. The V end was cut by 4 bases, the J end by 10 bases, with 23 bases between. Germline CDR1 reads LGHDT; CDR2 reads YNNKEL (reference sequence). Sequenced by immunoSEQ multiplex PCR; TCRdb stores in-frame clones only, minus some. The sample includes over 120,000 clones, about 92% of them seen just once. The chain employs TRBV3-1 (or the pseudogene TRBV3-2) and TRBJ2-1, with D tentatively TRBD1 (6 bases). The sequencing used peripheral blood, collected 28 days after the second AZD1222 dose. The receptor's source is an adult who received the AZD1222 COVID-19 vaccine. CDR3 sequence (DNA): TGTGCCAGCAGCCGGGACCTCGGGGCCAAGGGGGAGGAGCAGTTCTTC. Translated: CASSRDLGAKGEEQFF.